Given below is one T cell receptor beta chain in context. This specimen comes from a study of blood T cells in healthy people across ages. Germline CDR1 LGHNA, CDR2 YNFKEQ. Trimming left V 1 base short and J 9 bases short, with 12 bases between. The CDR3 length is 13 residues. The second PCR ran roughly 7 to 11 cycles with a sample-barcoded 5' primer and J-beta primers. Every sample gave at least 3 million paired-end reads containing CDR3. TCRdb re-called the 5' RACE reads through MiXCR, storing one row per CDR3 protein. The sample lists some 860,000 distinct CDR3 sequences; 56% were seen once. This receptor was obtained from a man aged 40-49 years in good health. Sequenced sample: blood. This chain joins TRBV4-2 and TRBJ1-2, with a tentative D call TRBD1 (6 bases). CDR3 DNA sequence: TGTGCCAGCAGCCAAGGCCACAGGGATAGCTACACCTTC. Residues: CASSQGHRDSYTF.